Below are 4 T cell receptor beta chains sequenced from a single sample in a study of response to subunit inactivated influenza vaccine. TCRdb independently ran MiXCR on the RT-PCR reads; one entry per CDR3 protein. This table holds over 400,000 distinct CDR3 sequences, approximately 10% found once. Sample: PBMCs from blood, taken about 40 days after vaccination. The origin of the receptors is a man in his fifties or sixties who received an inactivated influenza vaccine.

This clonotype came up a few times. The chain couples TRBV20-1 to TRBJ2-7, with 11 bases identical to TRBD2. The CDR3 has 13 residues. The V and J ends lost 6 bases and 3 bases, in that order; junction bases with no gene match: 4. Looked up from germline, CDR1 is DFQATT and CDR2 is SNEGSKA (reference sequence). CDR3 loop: CSAGTSGNYEQYF. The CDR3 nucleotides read TGCAGTGCGGGGACTAGCGGTAACTACGAGCAGTACTTC.

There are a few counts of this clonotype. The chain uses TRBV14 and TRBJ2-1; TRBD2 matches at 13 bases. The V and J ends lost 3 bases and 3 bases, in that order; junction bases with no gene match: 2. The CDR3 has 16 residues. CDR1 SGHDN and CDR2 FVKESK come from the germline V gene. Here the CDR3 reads CASSHGLAGVYNEQFF. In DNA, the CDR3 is TGTGCCAGCAGCCATGGACTAGCGGGAGTCTACAATGAGCAGTTCTTC.

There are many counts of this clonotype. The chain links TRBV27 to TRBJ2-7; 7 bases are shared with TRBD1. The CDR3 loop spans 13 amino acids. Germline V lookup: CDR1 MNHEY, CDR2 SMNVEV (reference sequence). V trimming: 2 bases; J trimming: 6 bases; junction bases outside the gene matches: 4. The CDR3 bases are TGTGCCAGCAGTTTAAACCCAGGGGGCGAGCAGTACTTC. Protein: CASSLNPGGEQYF.

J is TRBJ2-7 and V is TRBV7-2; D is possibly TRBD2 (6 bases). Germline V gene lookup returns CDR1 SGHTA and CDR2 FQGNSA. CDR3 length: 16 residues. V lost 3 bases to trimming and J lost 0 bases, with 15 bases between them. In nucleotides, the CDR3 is TGTGCCAGCAGCTTGCCCGGGACTGGTAGCTCCTACGAGCAGTACTTC. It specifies CASSLPGTGSSYEQYF. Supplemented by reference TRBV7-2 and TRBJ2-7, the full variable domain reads GAGVSQSPSNKVTEKGKDVELRCDPISGHTALYWYRQSLGQGLEFLIYFQGNSAPDKSGLPSDRFSAERTGGSVSTLTIQRTQQEDSAVYLCASSLPGTGSSYEQYFGPGTRLTVT.